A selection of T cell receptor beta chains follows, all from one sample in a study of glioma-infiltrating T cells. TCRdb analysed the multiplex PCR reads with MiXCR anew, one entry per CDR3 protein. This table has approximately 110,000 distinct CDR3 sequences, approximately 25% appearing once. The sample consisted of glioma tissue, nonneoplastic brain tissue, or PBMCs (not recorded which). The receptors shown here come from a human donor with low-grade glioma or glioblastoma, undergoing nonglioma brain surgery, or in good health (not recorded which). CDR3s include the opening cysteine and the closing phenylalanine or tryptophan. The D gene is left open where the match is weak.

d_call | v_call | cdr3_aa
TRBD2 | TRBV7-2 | CASSWTSGGPGTSYEQYF
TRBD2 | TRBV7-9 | CASNFLAADTGELFF
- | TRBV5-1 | CASSPGQEEDTIYF
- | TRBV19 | CASSTSQSDTEAFF
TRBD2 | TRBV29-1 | CSVEGVAGGGDTQYF
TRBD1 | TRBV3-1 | CASSQVQGAYEQYF
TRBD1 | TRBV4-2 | CASSQDQDRGAVETQYF
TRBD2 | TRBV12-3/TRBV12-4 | CASSLGPSGSYEQYF
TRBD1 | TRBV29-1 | CSSEPPGQGLDYTF
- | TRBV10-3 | CAISDVDEQFF
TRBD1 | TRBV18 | CASESGQGYEQYF
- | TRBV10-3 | CAITPHSASTDTQYF
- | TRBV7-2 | CASSPGTPFTDTQYF
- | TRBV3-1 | CASSPSRTVRNTEAFF
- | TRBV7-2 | CASSLGGAGETQYF
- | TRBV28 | CASRVLGDEQYF
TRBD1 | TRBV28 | CASSFPAHRGQGSNQPQHF
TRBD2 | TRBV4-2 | CASSQVGGRGQETQYF
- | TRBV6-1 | CASSYTTMGTQYF
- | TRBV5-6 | CASSPAAYRGEQFF
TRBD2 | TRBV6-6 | CASSYSASGNYEQYF
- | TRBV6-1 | CATTPRQYYEQYF
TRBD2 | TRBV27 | CASSLFYVTSGAQTQYF
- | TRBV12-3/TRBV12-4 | CASSFVGAGGTEAFF
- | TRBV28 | CAGSPQTIQYF
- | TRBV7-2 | CASILADRERGTQYF
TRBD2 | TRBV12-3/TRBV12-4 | CVGGRAGDTQYF
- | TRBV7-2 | CASSLYTFQETQYF
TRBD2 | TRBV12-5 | CASGFVLASYNEQFF
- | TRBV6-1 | CASSVLGQIMNTEAFF
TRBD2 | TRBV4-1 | CASSQLSGMGSYEQYF
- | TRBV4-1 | CASSQGPIPSYNEQFF
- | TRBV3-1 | CASSETTRYWDEQYF
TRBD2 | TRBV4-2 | CASWGASGNSDTQYF
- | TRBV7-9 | CASSSPLTGTSYNEQFF
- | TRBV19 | CASSTLLRAEAFF
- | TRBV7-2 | CASSPRLGRETQYF
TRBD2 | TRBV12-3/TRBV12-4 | CASSLMGLARNEQFF
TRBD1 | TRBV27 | CASSYLRTGGTNSPLHF
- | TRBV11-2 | CVSSPYPHLYEQYF
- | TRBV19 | CASRVQANYNEQFF
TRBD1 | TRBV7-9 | CASSPDRETQYF